Below are 16 T cell receptor beta chains sequenced from a single sample in a study of breast tumors, draining lymph nodes, adjacent tissues. The lymph nodes were axillary draining lymph nodes from breast cancer patients. Via MiXCR, TCRdb re-called the multiplex PCR reads, giving one row per CDR3 protein. Of 150,000 to 200,000 distinct CDR3 sequences in the sample, approximately 30% are singletons; the top ten hold around 4.5%. The sequenced sample consisted of axillary lymph node tissue. The receptors stem from a female donor with breast cancer. Some clones in this sample may be carry-over from other donors' samples.

This clonotype occurred many times. The rearrangement uses TRBV7-2 and TRBJ2-5; unclear D gene. The germline gives CDR1 SGHTA, CDR2 FQGNSA. Between the trimmed V and J ends, which lost 1 base and 5 bases, there was a span of 5 bases. There are 12 residues in the CDR3. The CDR3 nucleotides are TGTGCCAGCAGCTTAGTCCAGGAGACCCAGTACTTC. Protein: CASSLVQETQYF.

The chain links TRBV28 to TRBJ2-1, with 9 bases that match TRBD2. This CDR3 region has 15 residues. V gave up 3 bases and J gave up 9 bases; unmatched junction bases: 9. In germline, CDR1 is MDHEN, CDR2 SYDVKM. As DNA, the CDR3 is TGTGCCAGCAGTTTGCCTAGCGGGGACTTCAGTGAGCAGTTCTTC. Translated, it gives CASSLPSGDFSEQFF.

With respect to this clonotype: This is likely a read error, given that the CDR3 carries no conserved phenylalanine or tryptophan at its end. The gene calls are TRBV20-1 and TRBJ2-7; TRBD2 might be the D (5 bases). The CDR3 length is 14 residues. With 5 bases removed from V and 0 bases from J, the gap between germline ends came to 14 bases. Germline assignment: CDR1 DFQATT and CDR2 SNEGSKA (reference sequence). This CDR3 is CSARGLADSYEQYL. The CDR3 DNA sequence: TGCAGTGCTCGCGGACTTGCGGACTCCTACGAGCAGTACCTC.

The V and J genes are TRBV6-1 and TRBJ2-6; a weak D match, TRBD1 (5 bases). The CDR3 runs to 17 residues. V was clipped by 4 bases and J by 0 bases, with 13 bases between them. Per the germline V gene, CDR1 is MNHNS and CDR2 is SASEGT. The CDR3 loop is CASSVPTDYSGANVLTF. CDR3 bases: TGTGCCAGCAGTGTCCCGACAGATTACTCTGGGGCCAACGTCCTGACTTTC.

This clonotype was recorded many times. This rearrangement joins TRBV7-2 to TRBJ2-7; 11 bases align to TRBD2. The CDR3 totals 15 residues. Trimming removed 5 bases from V and 7 bases from J; junction bases left unmatched: 10. CDR1 and CDR2 from the germline V gene are SGHTA and FQGNSA. The CDR3 loop reads CASSQTSGTAGEQYF. The CDR3 bases are TGTGCCAGCAGCCAGACTAGCGGGACCGCGGGGGAGCAGTACTTC.

This chain uses TRBV28 with TRBJ1-4, with TRBD1 matching 10 bases. CDR3 size: 16 residues. Unmatched junction bases numbered 11, after V lost 7 bases and J lost 6 bases. Germline CDR1 MDHEN, CDR2 SYDVKM. The DNA of the CDR3 is TGTGCCAGCACTACAGAGGGACAGGGGATTTATGAAAAACTGTTTTTT. Translation gives CASTTEGQGIYEKLFF.

This clonotype was counted at least ten times. The chain is built from TRBV14 and TRBJ1-2, with 9 bases fitting TRBD1. This CDR3 is built from 17 residues. Per the germline V gene, CDR1 is SGHDN and CDR2 is FVKESK. V lost 3 bases, J lost 1 base, and 9 bases stayed unmatched. CDR3 residues: CASSHAQGARGNYGYTF. The DNA for the CDR3 is TGTGCCAGCAGCCACGCACAGGGGGCTCGGGGTAACTATGGCTACACCTTC.

This clonotype was seen repeatedly, ten times or more. The chain recombines TRBV2 with TRBJ1-3, with unresolved D. V lost 0 bases to trimming and J lost 0 bases, with 12 bases between them. The CDR3 is made up of 17 amino acids. Germline CDR1 reads SNHLY; CDR2 reads FYNNEI. In DNA form, the CDR3 reads TGTGCCAGCAGTGAAGCGCTTCGCATACTCTCTGGAAACACCATATATTTT. It is translated as CASSEALRILSGNTIYF.

This clonotype was counted many times. The CDR3, as DNA: TGCAGTGCTCTGAGGGGGGGCACTGACGAGCAGTACTTC. Translation gives CSALRGGTDEQYF. The chain is built from TRBV20-1 and TRBJ2-7; D is perhaps TRBD2 (7 bases). Germline CDR1 reads DFQATT; CDR2 reads SNEGSKA (reference sequence). CDR3 length: 13 amino acids. With 5 bases removed from V and 5 bases from J, the gap between germline ends came to 16 bases.

In this sample, this clonotype turned up many times. A read error is possible here, since a much larger clone lies one base away. The chain is built from TRBV9 and TRBJ1-2; the match to TRBD1 covers 8 bases. CDR1 SGDLS and CDR2 YYNGEE come from the germline V gene. The CDR3 runs 15 residues. The CDR3 DNA reads as TGTGCCAGCAGCACCCGGGACAGGAGTAACTATGGCTCCACCTTC. Protein sequence: CASSTRDRSNYGSTF.

This clonotype was observed many times. The chain links TRBV19 to TRBJ1-4, with 7 bases identical to TRBD1. Germline V gives CDR1 LNHDA, CDR2 SQIVND (reference sequence). The V and J ends lost 5 bases and 6 bases, in that order; junction bases with no gene match: 6. This CDR3 comprises 14 residues. The CDR3 nucleotides read TGTGCCAGTAGTCCGGGACAGTTGGATGAAAAACTGTTTTTT. Translation: CASSPGQLDEKLFF.

This clonotype has ten or more counts. V usage is TRBV19 and J usage is TRBJ2-7; perhaps TRBD2 as D (5 bases). The ends were cut back, 5 bases at V and 2 bases at J, with 13 bases in the middle. The length of the CDR3 is 14 residues. Per the germline V gene, CDR1 is LNHDA and CDR2 is SQIVND (reference sequence). CDR3 residues: CASSLGNSPYEQYF. Here the CDR3 DNA reads TGTGCCAGTAGTCTCGGGAACAGCCCCTACGAGCAGTACTTC.

This clonotype has at least ten counts. The rearrangement uses TRBV5-5 and TRBJ2-5; D is unresolved. This CDR3 spans 14 amino acids. The V and J ends lost 5 bases and 5 bases respectively, with 16 bases between them. Per germline, CDR1 SGHKS and CDR2 YYEKEE (reference sequence). The CDR3 spells CASRPQIGRETQYF. CDR3 nucleotide sequence: TGTGCCAGCAGACCTCAAATAGGGCGTGAGACCCAGTACTTC.

This clonotype was detected many times. The CDR3 sequence is CAISDPEFRTSQKGETQYF. Written as DNA, the CDR3 is TGTGCCATCAGTGACCCAGAGTTTCGGACAAGCCAGAAGGGAGAGACCCAGTACTTC. V gene TRBV10-3 combines with J gene TRBJ2-5, with a tentative D call TRBD1 (5 bases). CDR1 and CDR2 from the germline V gene are ENHRY and SYGVKD. The CDR3 covers 19 residues. The V gene lost 3 bases and the J gene lost 4 bases, with 27 bases spanning the gap.

A note on this clonotype: Given a much more abundant clone one base away, this may be a read error. The rearrangement joins TRBV4-1 to TRBJ1-4; 8 nucleotides match TRBD1. Looked up from germline, CDR1 is MGHRA and CDR2 is YSYEKL. The CDR3 runs to 14 residues. The CDR3 DNA reads TGCGCCAGCAGCCAACAGGGGGCTAAGGAAAAACTGTTTTTT. It specifies CASSQQGAKEKLFF.

In this sample, this clonotype turned up many times. This sequence joins TRBV2 and TRBJ1-4; no definite D call. Trimming shortened V by 6 bases and J by 8 bases, and 13 bases separated the two germline ends. The germline V gene encodes CDR1 SNHLY and CDR2 FYNNEI. The CDR3 runs 13 residues. The CDR3 spells CASRTYYEEKLFF. For the CDR3, the DNA is TGTGCCAGCAGGACTTATTACGAAGAAAAACTGTTTTTT.